The 25 T cell receptor beta chains presented below share a single source sample, sequenced in a study of patients and donors after allogeneic stem cell transplantation. TCRdb independently ran MiXCR on the RT-PCR reads; one entry per CDR3 protein. Of roughly 940,000 distinct CDR3 sequences in the sample, around 17% are singletons; the top ten hold under 6.5%. The specimen sequenced was blood, either unsorted or a sorted T cell fraction (not recorded which). The receptors here all came from a human donor who was either an allogeneic HSCT recipient or a stem cell or donor lymphocyte infusion donor (not recorded which). It is not recorded whose cells these are; they may come from a transplant donor.

In this sample, this clonotype turned up a few times. The V and J genes are TRBV19 and TRBJ1-5, with D tentatively TRBD1 (5 bases). V was clipped by 3 bases and J by 2 bases, with 11 bases between them. The CDR3 covers 15 residues. Looked up from germline, CDR1 is LNHDA and CDR2 is SQIVND (reference sequence). The CDR3 spells CASSMTGGRNQPQHF. CDR3 in DNA: TGTGCCAGTAGTATGACGGGGGGTCGCAATCAGCCCCAGCATTTT.

This clonotype occurred a few times. The chain recombines TRBV13 with TRBJ1-2; D possibly corresponds to TRBD1 (5 bases). CDR1 and CDR2 (germline): PRHDT, FYEKMQ (reference sequence). CDR3 length equals 13 residues. Trimming left V 3 bases short and J 8 bases short, with 13 bases between. The chain's CDR3 is CASSLGTPTGYTF. For the CDR3, the DNA is TGTGCCAGCAGCTTGGGGACCCCGACCGGCTACACCTTC.

The V and J genes are TRBV19 and TRBJ2-1, with 11 bases identical to TRBD2. J was trimmed by 7 bases and V by 6 bases; bases with no gene match: 5. The CDR3 is made up of 14 amino acids. Germline CDR1 LNHDA, CDR2 SQIVND (reference sequence). The CDR3 reads CASRPTSGKNEQFF. CDR3 coding DNA: TGTGCCAGTAGACCGACTAGCGGGAAAAATGAGCAGTTCTTC.

The chain is built from TRBV5-1 and TRBJ2-2; TRBD2 aligns across 8 bases. Trimming removed 2 bases from V and 0 bases from J; junction bases left unmatched: 3. This CDR3 spans 16 amino acids. CDR1 SGHRS and CDR2 YFSETQ come from the germline V gene. CDR3 region: CASSFAGGSNTGELFF. The CDR3, as DNA: TGCGCCAGCAGCTTTGCGGGAGGATCGAACACCGGGGAGCTGTTTTTT.

About this clonotype itself: At one end, the junction sequence differs from germline, possibly due to a read error. V is TRBV20-1 and J is TRBJ2-1; 7 nucleotides agree with TRBD2. Germline V CDR1 and CDR2: DFQATT, SNEGSKA (reference sequence). The CDR3 is 14 residues long. Written as DNA, the CDR3 is TGCGGTGCGATCCCCGGGGGGACCTACAATGAGCAGTTCTTC. Encoded protein: CGAIPGGTYNEQFF.

This clonotype was counted ten times or more. The chain is built from TRBV12-3 or TRBV12-4 and TRBJ2-7; 11 nucleotides agree with TRBD2. V was pared by 8 bases and J by 3 bases, with 15 bases of the junction left unmatched. The CDR3 totals 17 residues. CDR3 region: CASAQVGWGLAVYEQYF. The CDR3 nucleotides read TGTGCCAGCGCACAGGTTGGTTGGGGACTAGCGGTCTACGAGCAGTACTTC.

CDR3 coding DNA: TGTGCCAGCAGCCCCCCCGGGTGGGGAATAGCCAAAAACATTCAGTACTTC. This gives the protein CASSPPGWGIAKNIQYF. This chain uses TRBV7-2 with TRBJ2-4; D gene unclear. CDR3 size: 17 residues. Trimming left V 5 bases short and J 0 bases short, with 17 bases between. CDR1 is SGHTA and CDR2 is FQGNSA in the germline V gene.

The gene calls are TRBV20-1 and TRBJ2-7; 8 nucleotides align to TRBD2. Germline V gives CDR1 DFQATT, CDR2 SNEGSKA (reference sequence). V was clipped by 3 bases and J by 0 bases; unmatched bases: 4. CDR3 size: 14 residues. CDR3 protein: CSASDSGISYEQYF. Here the CDR3 DNA reads TGCAGTGCTAGCGATAGCGGGATCTCCTACGAGCAGTACTTC.

This clonotype was found many times. The J gene is TRBJ2-2, the V gene TRBV4-1; D gene ambiguous. Trimming took off 3 bases at V and 4 bases at J, with 6 bases between the two ends. Germline CDR1 and CDR2: MGHRA and YSYEKL. The CDR3 length is 13 residues. The CDR3: CASSQLATGELFF. CDR3 bases: TGCGCCAGCAGCCAGTTAGCCACCGGGGAGCTGTTTTTT.

The chain joins TRBV7-2 to TRBJ1-1; no clear D. The germline V gene has CDR1 SGHTA and CDR2 FQGNSA. The CDR3 contains 16 residues. Trimming stripped 4 bases from V and 1 base from J, with 16 bases between. CDR3 protein: CASSYLGGRRNTEAFF. The CDR3 coding sequence is TGTGCCAGCAGCTACCTGGGAGGCAGGCGGAACACTGAAGCTTTCTTT.

This clonotype was observed a few times. This chain joins TRBV10-3 and TRBJ2-1; 11 bases align to TRBD2. This CDR3 region has 16 residues. V was pared by 6 bases and J by 4 bases, with 8 bases of the junction left unmatched. The V gene's germline CDR1 is ENHRY and CDR2 SYGVKD. CDR3 sequence reads: CAIRDTSGGPYNEQFF. Written as DNA, the CDR3 is TGTGCCATCAGAGATACTAGCGGGGGCCCGTACAATGAGCAGTTCTTC.

J is TRBJ1-1 and V is TRBV5-5; TRBD1 matches at 10 bases. J lost 10 bases, V lost 0 bases, and 3 bases had no gene match. Germline values: CDR1 SGHKS, CDR2 YYEKEE (reference sequence). The CDR3 runs 13 residues. CDR3: CASSLGDRGRAFF. The CDR3 DNA follows: TGTGCCAGCAGCTTGGGGGACAGGGGCAGAGCTTTCTTT.

The chain couples TRBV20-1 to TRBJ1-2; D may be TRBD1 (5 bases). Trimming removed 3 bases at V and 4 bases at J, with 18 bases between. The CDR3 consists of 15 residues. Per the germline V gene, CDR1 is DFQATT and CDR2 is SNEGSKA (reference sequence). CDR3 nucleotide sequence: TGCAGTGCTAGGGCCCGGGGACGGGGATCCTATGGCTACACCTTC. It specifies CSARARGRGSYGYTF.

The chain couples TRBV20-1 to TRBJ2-5; 9 nucleotides match TRBD1. CDR3 size: 14 residues. Looked up from germline, CDR1 is DFQATT and CDR2 is SNEGSKA (reference sequence). V was pared by 7 bases and J by 7 bases, with 13 bases of the junction left unmatched. The CDR3 DNA reads as TGCAGTGTCCCGTCCCGGGACAGGGTAGCGACCCAGTACTTC. It codes for CSVPSRDRVATQYF.

The J gene is TRBJ2-2, the V gene TRBV9; tentatively, D is TRBD1 (5 bases). Trimming left V 4 bases short and J 0 bases short, with 13 bases between. CDR3 length: 16 amino acids. Per the germline V gene, CDR1 is SGDLS and CDR2 is YYNGEE. The CDR3 sequence is CASSSLRGSNTGELFF. The DNA of the CDR3 is TGTGCCAGCAGCTCCCTTAGGGGTTCGAACACCGGGGAGCTGTTTTTT.

V usage is TRBV10-3 and J usage is TRBJ1-2; 7 nucleotides agree with TRBD1. With 5 bases clipped from V and 6 bases from J, the junction kept 6 bases outside the gene matches. Germline CDR1 ENHRY, CDR2 SYGVKD. The CDR3 is made up of 13 amino acids. The CDR3 spells CAISWTGSDGYTF. CDR3 in DNA: TGTGCCATCAGTTGGACAGGCTCGGATGGCTACACCTTC.

This clonotype was counted between two and nine times. This sequence joins TRBV4-3 and TRBJ2-3; D remains ambiguous. CDR3 size: 15 residues. In germline, CDR1 is LGHNA, CDR2 YSLEER. Trimming took 1 base from V and 2 from J, leaving 10 bases between them. The CDR3 DNA sequence: TGCGCCAGCAGCCAAGCTGGACCCGACACAGATACGCAGTATTTT. Protein product: CASSQAGPDTDTQYF.

This clonotype was picked up a small number of times. The chain couples TRBV29-1 to TRBJ2-3; 11 bases map to TRBD2. Looked up from germline, CDR1 is SQVTM and CDR2 is ANQGSEA. The CDR3 consists of 15 residues. V trimming: 3 bases; J trimming: 3 bases; junction bases outside the gene matches: 5. The CDR3 protein is CSVDRLAGRTDTQYF. CDR3 coding DNA: TGCAGCGTTGATCGACTAGCGGGAAGGACAGATACGCAGTATTTT.

This clonotype was picked up a small number of times. The germline gene is not matched at one end of the junction; a read error may be the cause. The chain is built from TRBV28 and TRBJ2-7; TRBD1 agrees at 9 bases. The germline V gene has CDR1 MDHEN and CDR2 SYDVKM. The CDR3 is made up of 15 amino acids. For the CDR3, the DNA is TGTGCTAGCAGGGCCGGGACAGGGCCATCCTACGAGCAGTACTTC. Translation: CASRAGTGPSYEQYF.

This clonotype was seen more than once but under ten times. This rearrangement joins TRBV6-1 to TRBJ2-5, with D maybe TRBD1 (6 bases). This CDR3 contains 14 residues. The V end was cut by 5 bases, the J end by 2 bases, with 12 bases between. Germline V gene data show CDR1 as MNHNS and CDR2 as SASEGT. The CDR3 region is CASSPNRVQETQYF. Here the CDR3 DNA reads TGTGCCAGCAGTCCGAACAGGGTTCAAGAGACCCAGTACTTC.

The chain employs TRBV5-1 and TRBJ1-2, with D hard to call. V was cut by 0 bases and J by 0 bases, with 9 bases left in between. The CDR3 length is 15 residues. CDR1 is SGHRS, CDR2 YFSETQ, per germline. The CDR3 loop reads CASSLDGLANYGYTF. The CDR3 bases are TGCGCCAGCAGCTTGGATGGCTTAGCTAACTATGGCTACACCTTC.

This clonotype was observed a few times. The J gene is TRBJ1-2, the V gene TRBV12-3 or TRBV12-4; no clear D. This CDR3 region has 13 residues. V shed 10 bases and J shed 6 bases, with 18 bases lying between them. The CDR3 bases are TGTGCCACCCACCAGGCAGGAGTTGATGGCTACACCTTC. Its translation: CATHQAGVDGYTF.

The V call is TRBV3-1, the J call TRBJ2-2; D remains unclear. The V gene lost 2 bases and the J gene lost 7 bases, with 8 bases spanning the gap. CDR3 length: 13 amino acids. From germline, CDR1 is LGHDT and CDR2 YNNKEL (reference sequence). The DNA of the CDR3 is TGTGCCAGCAGCCAACAAGAAGGCGGGGAGCTGTTTTTT. Residues: CASSQQEGGELFF. Supplemented by reference TRBV3-1 and TRBJ2-2, the full variable domain reads DTAVSQTPKYLVTQMGNDKSIKCEQNLGHDTMYWYKQDSKKFLKIMFSYNNKELIINETVPNRFSPKSPDKAHLNLHINSLELGDSAVYFCASSQQEGGELFFGEGSRLTVL.

This chain connects TRBV29-1 to TRBJ1-1; D may be TRBD1 (6 bases). Deletions cut 0 bases from V and 6 bases from J, with 17 bases between. CDR1 is SQVTM and CDR2 is ANQGSEA in the germline V gene. This CDR3 spans 15 amino acids. The CDR3 DNA follows: TGCAGCGTTGAAGAGGCGCTGGGTCAGGGGTCTGAAGCTTTCTTT. Translation: CSVEEALGQGSEAFF.

This clonotype was detected a few times. This chain uses TRBV4-1 with TRBJ1-5; weak D call: TRBD1 (5 bases). The germline gives CDR1 MGHRA, CDR2 YSYEKL. The germline V and J ends were trimmed by 4 bases and 9 bases, with 16 bases remaining between them. The CDR3 extends over 14 amino acids. As DNA, the CDR3 is TGCGCCAGCAGCCTAACCCAGGGCACTGGGCCCCAGCATTTT. It yields the protein CASSLTQGTGPQHF.